The next 32 T cell receptor beta chains were all read from a single sample in a study of cytomegalovirus exposure and HLA in healthy donors. The PCR contained 60 Vbeta and 13 Jbeta primers. The data were produced by immunoSEQ multiplex PCR, yet TCRdb's version contains in-frame clones alone and is incomplete. The profile shows approximately 150,000 clones, 75% of them singletons. The material sequenced was PBMCs. The source of these receptors is a man between 40 and 49 years old in good health and CMV-seronegative.

The chain couples TRBV7-9 to TRBJ1-1, with D maybe TRBD1 (6 bases). CDR1 SEHNR and CDR2 FQNEAQ come from the germline V gene (reference sequence). CDR3 length equals 15 residues. V lost 5 bases and J lost 0, with 13 bases in between. The DNA for the CDR3 is TGTGCCAGCAGCCCTACGAGGACAGTGAACACTGAAGCTTTCTTT. Its translation is CASSPTRTVNTEAFF.

The chain has TRBV5-4 and TRBJ1-2; 7 bases are shared with TRBD1. The J segment lost 8 bases and the V segment lost 2 bases, leaving 6 bases of the junction unmatched. Germline V gives CDR1 SGHNT, CDR2 YYREEE (reference sequence). There are 13 residues in the CDR3. CDR3: CASSFVGGGGYTF. The CDR3 DNA reads TGTGCCAGCAGCTTCGTAGGGGGCGGGGGCTACACCTTC.

This sequence joins TRBV5-1 and TRBJ2-7; a weak D match, TRBD2 (6 bases). This CDR3 region has 14 residues. V was trimmed by 0 bases and J by 0 bases, leaving 7 bases between them. Germline V lookup: CDR1 SGHRS, CDR2 YFSETQ. CDR3 DNA: TGCGCCAGCAGCTTGGGGCGGGGCTCCTACGAGCAGTACTTC. It specifies CASSLGRGSYEQYF.

This rearrangement joins TRBV6-1 to TRBJ2-3; D possibly corresponds to TRBD2 (6 bases). V was shortened by 1 base and J by 3 bases, with 14 bases between the two germline ends. This CDR3 is 16 amino acids long. Germline V lookup: CDR1 MNHNS, CDR2 SASEGT. The CDR3 sequence: CASSEEEGWGTDTQYF. DNA of the CDR3: TGTGCCAGCAGTGAAGAGGAGGGGTGGGGAACAGATACGCAGTATTTT.

This chain joins TRBV10-1 and TRBJ2-3; 13 nucleotides line up with TRBD2. Germline loops: CDR1 WNHNN, CDR2 SYGVQD (reference sequence). V was clipped by 0 bases and J by 2 bases; unmatched bases: 11. The CDR3 contains 20 residues. The CDR3 DNA sequence: TGCGCCAGCAGTGAGTCGACCTTGTGGACTAGCGGGGGATTCACAGATACGCAGTATTTT. It encodes CASSESTLWTSGGFTDTQYF.

The CDR3 nucleotides are TGCAGCGTTGAGAACCCACGTGGGGGCTGGGGGATCACAGATACGCAGTATTTT. It yields the protein CSVENPRGGWGITDTQYF. The chain uses TRBV29-1 and TRBJ2-3, with D perhaps matching TRBD1 (6 bases). This CDR3 has 18 amino acids. Germline V gene lookup returns CDR1 SQVTM and CDR2 ANQGSEA. With 3 bases removed from V and 2 bases from J, the gap between germline ends came to 24 bases.

The gene calls are TRBV7-8 and TRBJ1-2, with D possibly TRBD1 on 5 matching bases. V was clipped by 2 bases and J by 1 base, with 11 bases between them. The CDR3 totals 15 residues. Germline CDR1 and CDR2: SGHVS and FQNEAQ. CDR3 nucleotide sequence: TGTGCCAGCAGCTTAACCCCGGGACTTAACTATGGCTACACCTTC. Protein sequence: CASSLTPGLNYGYTF.

V usage is TRBV19 and J usage is TRBJ2-3, with 8 positions matching TRBD1. Germline V gene data show CDR1 as LNHDA and CDR2 as SQIVND (reference sequence). The CDR3 is made up of 16 amino acids. The trim removed 6 bases at V and 4 bases at J, leaving 12 bases unmatched. CDR3 DNA: TGTGCCAGTAGCCTTCGGACAGGGAAGGTCGCAGATACGCAGTATTTT. It translates to CASSLRTGKVADTQYF.

This sequence joins TRBV6-1 and TRBJ1-6; 11 bases fit TRBD1. Unmatched junction bases numbered 2, after V lost 8 bases and J lost 8 bases. The length of the CDR3 is 13 residues. Germline assignment: CDR1 MNHNS and CDR2 SASEGT. The CDR3 DNA sequence: TGTGCCAGCGTGGACAGGGGGCATTCACCCCTCCACTTT. Translation: CASVDRGHSPLHF.

The V and J genes are TRBV6-5 and TRBJ1-2; 7 bases match TRBD1. Germline V lookup: CDR1 MNHEY, CDR2 SVGAGI. The CDR3 runs 13 residues. V lost 9 bases, J lost 4 bases, and 8 bases stayed unmatched. CDR3 amino acids: CASTTGAGYGYTF. The CDR3 coding sequence is TGTGCCAGTACTACAGGGGCTGGCTATGGCTACACCTTC.

The V gene is TRBV7-9, the J gene TRBJ2-7; 10 nucleotides agree with TRBD2. Germline CDR1 is SEHNR and CDR2 is FQNEAQ (reference sequence). The CDR3 sequence is 14 residues long. Unmatched junction bases numbered 3, after V lost 1 base and J lost 6 bases. The CDR3 here is CASSLVAGGTEQYF. As DNA, the CDR3 is TGTGCCAGCAGCTTAGTAGCGGGGGGCACCGAGCAGTACTTC.

This clone was seen many times. V and J are TRBV27 and TRBJ2-3; no definite D call. V dropped 1 base and J dropped 0 bases, with 8 bases sitting between them. CDR1 is MNHEY and CDR2 is SMNVEV in the germline V gene (reference sequence). The CDR3 runs 15 residues. This chain's CDR3 is CASSLLLPSTDTQYF. Written as DNA, the CDR3 is TGTGCCAGCAGTTTATTACTACCTAGCACAGATACGCAGTATTTT.

The V and J genes are TRBV19 and TRBJ2-7; 9 nucleotides agree with TRBD2. V gave up 10 bases and J gave up 4 bases; unmatched junction bases: 8. Germline assignment: CDR1 LNHDA and CDR2 SQIVND (reference sequence). The CDR3 is 13 amino acids. The CDR3 protein is CATKRGGAYEQYF. CDR3 DNA: TGTGCCACCAAACGCGGGGGGGCATACGAGCAGTACTTC. The complete variable domain, with remaining parts taken from reference TRBV19 and TRBJ2-7, reads DGGITQSPKYLFRKEGQNVTLSCEQNLNHDAMYWYRQDPGQGLRLIYYSQIVNDFQKGDIAEGYSVSREKKESFPLTVTSAQKNPTAFYLCATKRGGAYEQYFGPGTRLTVT.

This chain joins TRBV6-5 and TRBJ2-7, with 10 positions matching TRBD1. From germline, CDR1 is MNHEY and CDR2 SVGAGI. The CDR3 is 13 residues long. The V and J ends lost 4 bases and 3 bases, in that order; junction bases with no gene match: 0. The CDR3 DNA reads TGTGCCAGCAGTTGGACAGGGGGCTACGAGCAGTACTTC. It codes for CASSWTGGYEQYF.

The V and J genes are TRBV6-6 and TRBJ2-3; perhaps TRBD1 as D (5 bases). Trimming shortened V by 0 bases and J by 2 bases, and 9 bases separated the two germline ends. CDR3 size: 15 residues. In germline, CDR1 is MNHNY, CDR2 SVGAGI (reference sequence). In DNA, the CDR3 is TGTGCCAGCAGTTACTCTGACAGCCTCACAGATACGCAGTATTTT. Residues: CASSYSDSLTDTQYF.

The rearrangement uses TRBV7-9 and TRBJ2-2; possibly TRBD1 for D (6 bases). CDR1 is SEHNR, CDR2 FQNEAQ, per germline (reference sequence). The CDR3 has 16 residues. Trimming stripped 5 bases from V and 1 base from J, with 14 bases between. Here the CDR3 reads CASSGARGMNTGELFF. The CDR3 nucleotides read TGTGCCAGCAGCGGCGCCAGGGGAATGAACACCGGGGAGCTGTTTTTT.

This clone was recorded only once. The rearrangement joins TRBV7-9 to TRBJ2-3, with 9 bases aligning to TRBD1. Germline CDR1 SEHNR, CDR2 FQNEAQ (reference sequence). CDR3 length equals 16 residues. The trim removed 1 base at V and 3 bases at J, leaving 5 bases unmatched. The CDR3 bases are TGTGCCAGCAGCTTAGAAGGGGACAGGGCGACAGATACGCAGTATTTT. It codes for CASSLEGDRATDTQYF.

V and J are TRBV5-4 and TRBJ1-1; maybe TRBD1 (6 bases). V shed 3 bases and J shed 0 bases, with 15 bases lying between them. Germline values: CDR1 SGHNT, CDR2 YYREEE (reference sequence). The CDR3 has 16 amino acids. The CDR3 DNA follows: TGTGCCAGCAGCTGGGGGGGCGGAGAATTGAACACTGAAGCTTTCTTT. Translated, it gives CASSWGGGELNTEAFF.

This chain connects TRBV9 to TRBJ2-5, with 10 bases matching TRBD1. The CDR3 is 15 amino acids. Germline V gene data show CDR1 as SGDLS and CDR2 as YYNGEE. Trimming cost V 5 bases and J 4 bases; bases outside gene matches: 8. CDR3 nucleotide sequence: TGTGCCAGCAGTGGGGGGACAGGGGCGCGAGAGACCCAGTACTTC. Translated: CASSGGTGARETQYF.

The V call is TRBV5-1, the J call TRBJ1-5; TRBD1 is a possible D gene (6 bases). Trimming pared 1 base from V and 3 bases from J, leaving 11 bases between. Germline assignment: CDR1 SGHRS and CDR2 YFSETQ. There are 15 residues in the CDR3. DNA for the CDR3: TGCGCCAGCAGCTTGACCGGACAGTTCAATCAGCCCCAGCATTTT. As protein: CASSLTGQFNQPQHF. Variable domain in full (rest from reference TRBV5-1 and TRBJ1-5): KAGVTQTPRYLIKTRGQQVTLSCSPISGHRSVSWYQQTPGQGLQFLFEYFSETQRNKGNFPGRFSGRQFSNSRSEMNVSTLELGDSALYLCASSLTGQFNQPQHFGDGTRLSIL.

J is TRBJ1-2 and V is TRBV6-1, with D perhaps TRBD1 (6 bases). This CDR3 has 15 residues. V shed 4 bases and J shed 4 bases, with 16 bases lying between them. Germline-derived CDR1 and CDR2 are MNHNS and SASEGT. CDR3 region: CASSATTGFGYGYTF. In DNA, the CDR3 is TGTGCCAGCAGTGCAACAACAGGGTTCGGCTATGGCTACACCTTC.

CDR3 amino acids: CASGRTGYSYEQYF. CDR3 bases: TGTGCCAGTGGGAGGACAGGGTACTCCTACGAGCAGTACTTC. This chain connects TRBV27 to TRBJ2-7; TRBD1 agrees at 8 bases. The germline CDR1 and CDR2 sequences are MNHEY and SMNVEV (reference sequence). With 9 bases clipped from V and 0 bases from J, the junction kept 7 bases outside the gene matches. This CDR3 region has 14 residues.

This chain uses TRBV28 with TRBJ2-7; 10 bases agree with TRBD1. The J segment lost 1 base and the V segment lost 4 bases, leaving 7 bases of the junction unmatched. The CDR3 runs 16 residues. CDR1 is MDHEN, CDR2 SYDVKM, per germline. CDR3 in amino acids: CASSYDRGLVSYEQYF. The CDR3 DNA is TGTGCCAGCAGTTACGACAGGGGGCTGGTTTCCTACGAGCAGTACTTC.

In its sample, this clone was seen once. The chain links TRBV5-1 to TRBJ2-5; 7 positions match TRBD2. The CDR3 is made up of 15 amino acids. After removal of 4 bases from V and 1 base from J, the junction contained 7 bases not matched to a gene. In germline, CDR1 is SGHRS, CDR2 YFSETQ. In DNA, the CDR3 is TGCGCCAGCAGCCTCCTGGGGGGGGTCCAAGAGACCCAGTACTTC. Its translation: CASSLLGGVQETQYF.

Comments on this clone: Other DNA sequences from this sample encode an identical CDR3 as well. This chain links TRBV9 with TRBJ1-2; 8 nucleotides align to TRBD1. Germline lookup yields CDR1 SGDLS and CDR2 YYNGEE. Losses at the gene ends were 4 bases for V and 3 bases for J; bases not matched to a gene: 11. The CDR3 covers 16 residues. CDR3 sequence (DNA): TGTGCCAGCAGCTTTACACCGGGACAGGTCGACTATGGCTACACCTTC. Translation gives CASSFTPGQVDYGYTF.

This clone was seen a handful of times. This rearrangement joins TRBV4-2 to TRBJ2-7, with TRBD1 identical over 7 bases. The trim removed 3 bases at V and 4 bases at J, leaving 6 bases unmatched. Germline CDR1 and CDR2: LGHNA and YNFKEQ. The CDR3 loop spans 14 amino acids. The CDR3 here is CASSHRQGVYEQYF. CDR3 bases: TGTGCCAGCAGCCACCGACAGGGAGTATACGAGCAGTACTTC.

The rearrangement uses TRBV19 and TRBJ1-1; possibly TRBD1 for D (5 bases). CDR1 and CDR2 from the germline V gene are LNHDA and SQIVND (reference sequence). V was clipped by 3 bases and J by 4 bases, with 12 bases between them. This CDR3 spans 14 amino acids. The CDR3 region has the DNA TGTGCCAGTAGTATGGGGACTACGGGCACTGAAGCTTTCTTT. Its translation is CASSMGTTGTEAFF.

This chain links TRBV7-7 with TRBJ2-1, with 10 bases fitting TRBD1. V trimming: 5 bases; J trimming: 3 bases; junction bases outside the gene matches: 4. The CDR3 length is 15 residues. Per the germline V gene, CDR1 is SSHAT and CDR2 is FNYEAQ (reference sequence). The CDR3 here is CASSPGTGDYNEQFF. CDR3 DNA sequence: TGTGCCAGCAGCCCCGGGACAGGGGACTACAATGAGCAGTTCTTC. Full variable domain (rest looked up from reference TRBV7-7 and TRBJ2-1): GAGVSQSPRYKVTKRGQDVTLRCDPISSHATLYWYQQALGQGPEFLTYFNYEAQPDKSGLPSDRFSAERPEGSISTLTIQRTEQRDSAMYRCASSPGTGDYNEQFFGPGTRLTVL.

V usage is TRBV5-6 and J usage is TRBJ2-3; 13 bases agree with TRBD2. Trimming at V came to 3 bases and at J to 2 bases, leaving 9 bases not matched to a gene. From germline, CDR1 is SGHDT and CDR2 YYEEEE. The CDR3 has 18 amino acids. The CDR3 sequence: CASSSPGLAGLLTDTQYF. The DNA of the CDR3 is TGTGCCAGCAGCTCACCGGGACTAGCGGGATTACTCACAGATACGCAGTATTTT.

V is TRBV18 and J is TRBJ2-5, with 8 bases identical to TRBD1. After removal of 3 bases from V and 9 bases from J, the junction contained 12 bases not matched to a gene. This CDR3 is built from 15 residues. Looked up from germline, CDR1 is KGHSH and CDR2 is LQKENI. CDR3 region: CASSPSGTGDLSQYF. CDR3 DNA sequence: TGTGCCAGCTCACCCTCCGGGACAGGTGATTTATCCCAGTACTTC.

This clone was counted between two and nine times. Other DNA sequences from this sample encode an identical CDR3 as well. V and J are TRBV5-1 and TRBJ2-7, with TRBD1 matching 7 bases. Germline V gives CDR1 SGHRS, CDR2 YFSETQ. The length of the CDR3 is 15 residues. J was trimmed by 0 bases and V by 0 bases; bases with no gene match: 3. The CDR3 nucleotides read TGCGCCAGCAGCTTGGTTACAGGGGACTCCTACGAGCAGTACTTC. It yields the protein CASSLVTGDSYEQYF.

V and J are TRBV5-6 and TRBJ1-1; D remains ambiguous. The CDR3 contains 12 residues. Germline CDR1 is SGHDT and CDR2 is YYEEEE. The V end was cut by 1 base, the J end by 5 bases, with 6 bases between. CDR3 DNA: TGTGCCAGCAGCTTGCTAAGAACTGAAGCTTTCTTT. Amino acids: CASSLLRTEAFF.